The next 28 T cell receptor beta chains were all read from a single sample in a study of T cells in women clearing cervical HPV infection. This table comes from immunoSEQ multiplex PCR, and its TCRdb copy is limited to in-frame clones, with some not included. This table lists some 25,000 clones. The sample comprised blood buffy coat. The receptor set was obtained from a woman between 18 and 70 years old with a cervical HPV16 infection that either progressed to CIN3+ or cleared (not recorded which).

As to this clone: With the read ending 3 residues before the CDR3 end, the germline J gene is used to fill in that end. This chain links TRBV20-1 with TRBJ1-5; a weak D match, TRBD1 (5 bases). The V end lost 3 bases, the J end lost 0 bases, and 12 bases lay between the germline ends. CDR1 DFQATT and CDR2 SNEGSKA come from the germline V gene (reference sequence). This CDR3 is 15 amino acids long. CDR3 in amino acids: CSASYQGNSNQPQHF. CDR3 DNA, as far as it was read: TGCAGTGCTAGCTATCAGGGAAATAGCAATCAGCCC.

As to this clone: The read ends 3 residues before the CDR3 terminus; that terminus is restored from the germline J gene. This rearrangement joins TRBV10-3 to TRBJ1-5, with a possible D match to TRBD1 (5 bases). CDR1 is ENHRY and CDR2 is SYGVKD in the germline V gene. V dropped 2 bases and J dropped 0 bases, with 8 bases sitting between them. The CDR3 covers 15 residues. CDR3 DNA, as far as it was read: TGTGCCATCAGTGAGCAGACAGTTAGCAATCAGCCC. It translates to CAISEQTVSNQP. The full CDR3 sequence reads CAISEQTVSNQPQHF.

Concerning this clone itself: The read ends 3 residues before the CDR3 terminus; that terminus is restored from the germline J gene. This chain joins TRBV19 and TRBJ1-1, with 11 bases lining up with TRBD1. The CDR3 spans 14 residues. Germline CDR1 and CDR2: LNHDA and SQIVND (reference sequence). Incomplete CDR3 DNA: TGTGCCAGTAGTGGAAAGGGACAGGGGGGGACA. This encodes CASSGKGQGGT. Given in full, the CDR3 is CASSGKGQGGTAFF. Supplemented by reference TRBV19 and TRBJ1-1, the full variable domain reads DGGITQSPKYLFRKEGQNVTLSCEQNLNHDAMYWYRQDPGQGLRLIYYSQIVNDFQKGDIAEGYSVSREKKESFPLTVTSAQKNPTAFYLCASSGKGQGGTAFFGQGTRLTVV.

A note on this clone: The read gets to within 3 residues of the CDR3 end, and the germline J gene fills in the rest. This chain connects TRBV29-1 to TRBJ2-2; TRBD1 matches at 8 bases. The CDR3 totals 14 residues. Germline CDR1 and CDR2: SQVTM and ANQGSEA. The junction had 10 bases not matched to a gene; V was cut back by 8 bases and J by 5 bases. CDR3 DNA (partial): TGCAGCACTCGGACAGGGAGTTTAACCGGGGAG. This gives the protein CSTRTGSLTGE. The entire CDR3 is CSTRTGSLTGELFF.

Turning to this clone: The read ends 3 residues early relative to the CDR3; the germline J gene fills the gap. The genes are TRBV18 and TRBJ1-2; possibly TRBD1 for D (6 bases). The V gene's germline CDR1 is KGHSH and CDR2 LQKENI. The CDR3 runs 18 residues. CDR3 DNA (partial): TGTGCCAGCTCTTGGGCGACAGGTTCGGGACTAGTCGGGAATGAC. This encodes CASSWATGSGLVGND. The complete CDR3 protein is CASSWATGSGLVGNDYTF.

Concerning this clone itself: The read ends 3 residues shy of where the CDR3 ends; the end is completed using the germline J gene. The gene calls are TRBV6-2 or TRBV6-3 and TRBJ1-2; 8 positions agree with TRBD1. Germline V lookup: CDR1 MNHEY, CDR2 SVGEGT. V was pared by 4 bases and J by 5 bases, with 9 bases of the junction left unmatched. The CDR3 consists of 15 residues. The CDR3 bases that were read are TGTGCCAGCAGTTCCCCCGGGACAGGAGGATATGGC. It specifies CASSSPGTGGYG. The whole CDR3 is CASSSPGTGGYGYTF.

About this clone itself: The read halts 3 residues ahead of the CDR3 end, with the missing end drawn from the germline J gene. The genes are TRBV5-5 and TRBJ2-7, with 8 nucleotides matching TRBD2. Trimming cost V 0 bases and J 5 bases; bases outside gene matches: 7. The germline V gene has CDR1 SGHKS and CDR2 YYEKEE (reference sequence). The CDR3 has 15 residues. Here the CDR3 reads CASSLEVSGTHEQYF. Partial CDR3 DNA: TGTGCCAGCAGCTTGGAGGTTAGCGGGACCCACGAG.

This chain's CDR3 is CASSPPGLETQYF. The sequenced CDR3 bases are TGTGCCAGCAGCCCCCCCGGGTTGGAGACC. The chain recombines TRBV9 with TRBJ2-5; D unclear. With the read ending 3 residues before the CDR3 end, the germline J gene is used to fill in that end. Germline loops: CDR1 SGDLS, CDR2 YYNGEE. This CDR3 spans 13 amino acids. Trimming took off 4 bases at V and 5 bases at J, with 12 bases between the two ends.

In regard to this clone: The read halts 3 residues ahead of the CDR3 end, with the missing end drawn from the germline J gene. The rearrangement joins TRBV6-2 or TRBV6-3 to TRBJ1-2; D is unclear. V lost 6 bases to trimming and J lost 7 bases, with 15 bases between them. The CDR3 contains 13 residues. Germline CDR1 is MNHEY and CDR2 is SVGEGT. The chain's CDR3 is CASRADFTGGYTF. The DNA read from the CDR3 is TGTGCCAGCAGAGCTGACTTTACCGGTGGC.

A word on this clone: The CDR3 goes on 3 residues after the read ends, and that part is filled in from the germline J gene. This sequence joins TRBV2 and TRBJ2-3; the match to TRBD1 covers 10 bases. Germline values: CDR1 SNHLY, CDR2 FYNNEI. The CDR3 spans 17 residues. Trimming cost V 1 base and J 3 bases; bases outside gene matches: 7. CDR3 DNA, as far as it was read: TGTGCCAGCAGTGAAGGGTTGACAGGGGGCCTAACAGATACG. Translating gives CASSEGLTGGLTDT. The complete CDR3 reads CASSEGLTGGLTDTQYF. Combining the CDR3 with reference TRBV2 and TRBJ2-3 gives the whole variable domain EPEVTQTPSHQVTQMGQEVILRCVPISNHLYFYWYRQILGQKVEFLVSFYNNEISEKSEIFDDQFSVERPDGSNFTLKIRSTKLEDSAMYFCASSEGLTGGLTDTQYFGPGTRLTVL.

On this clone itself: The read is 3 residues too short to cover the CDR3 end, so that end is filled in from the germline J gene. The chain joins TRBV27 to TRBJ1-2; 7 bases fit TRBD1. With V trimmed by 7 bases and J by 3 bases, 14 bases remained unmatched. Germline loops: CDR1 MNHEY, CDR2 SMNVEV (reference sequence). CDR3 size: 16 residues. CDR3 sequence: CASTEKGGQPYYGYTF. Partial CDR3 DNA: TGTGCCAGCACCGAAAAAGGGGGACAGCCGTACTATGGC.

Comments on this clone: The read comes to an end 3 residues before the CDR3 does, leaving the germline J gene to fill in the end. The V and J genes are TRBV2 and TRBJ2-1, with TRBD2 matching over 8 bases. V was clipped by 8 bases and J by 6 bases; unmatched bases: 9. Looked up from germline, CDR1 is SNHLY and CDR2 is FYNNEI. CDR3 length: 14 amino acids. The CDR3 loop is CASLGLGGINEQFF. CDR3 bases read: TGTGCCAGCTTGGGACTAGGAGGGATCAATGAG.

A word on this clone: With the read ending 3 residues before the CDR3 end, the germline J gene is used to fill in that end. The rearrangement uses TRBV10-1 and TRBJ2-7; D gene unclear. The ends were cut back, 2 bases at V and 6 bases at J, with 8 bases in the middle. Per germline, CDR1 WNHNN and CDR2 SYGVQD (reference sequence). The CDR3 length is 12 residues. The CDR3 sequence: CASSENSREQYF. The part of the CDR3 DNA that was read is TGCGCCAGCAGTGAGAATAGTCGCGAG.

A note on this clone: The CDR3 goes on 3 residues after the read ends, and that part is filled in from the germline J gene. The genes are TRBV7-2 and TRBJ1-2; 8 bases match TRBD1. Germline loops: CDR1 SGHTA, CDR2 FQGNSA. Losses at the gene ends were 4 bases for V and 4 bases for J; bases not matched to a gene: 8. The CDR3 consists of 15 residues. Partial CDR3 DNA: TGTGCCAGCAGCTCAGCCAGGGGGCGCATCTATGGC. As protein: CASSSARGRIYG. The whole CDR3 protein is CASSSARGRIYGYTF. Full variable domain (outside the CDR3, taken from reference TRBV7-2 and TRBJ1-2): GAGVSQSPSNKVTEKGKDVELRCDPISGHTALYWYRQSLGQGLEFLIYFQGNSAPDKSGLPSDRFSAERTGGSVSTLTIQRTQQEDSAVYLCASSSARGRIYGYTFGSGTRLTVV.

The sequenced CDR3 bases are TGTGCCAGCAGTGAAATACTCCGGGCGGGTGAA. Amino acid sequence: CASSEILRAGE. The whole CDR3 sequence reads CASSEILRAGEAFF. The chain is built from TRBV6-1 and TRBJ1-1; D ambiguous. The read comes to an end 3 residues before the CDR3 does, leaving the germline J gene to fill in the end. V was clipped by 2 bases and J by 7 bases, with 14 bases between them. The germline CDR1 and CDR2 sequences are MNHNS and SASEGT. This CDR3 spans 14 amino acids.

About this clone itself: The CDR3 end is not reached by the read, which stops 3 residues before it; the germline J gene fills it in. The chain carries TRBV28 and TRBJ2-1, with 7 bases identical to TRBD1. CDR3 length: 17 residues. J was trimmed by 1 base and V by 5 bases; bases with no gene match: 11. CDR1 and CDR2 from the germline V gene are MDHEN and SYDVKM. The part of the CDR3 DNA that was read is TGTGCCAGCAGTCCCAGAAACAGGGGCGGATCCTACAATGAG. It translates to CASSPRNRGGSYNE. The full CDR3 protein reads CASSPRNRGGSYNEQFF.

As to this clone: The read falls 3 residues short of the CDR3 end, and the missing part is taken from the germline J gene. J is TRBJ2-7 and V is TRBV20-1; D might be TRBD2 (6 bases). CDR3 length: 15 residues. Trimming pared 0 bases from V and 3 bases from J, leaving 15 bases between. Germline-derived CDR1 and CDR2 are DFQATT and SNEGSKA (reference sequence). CDR3 DNA, as far as it was read: TGCAGTGCTAGAGAAGTAGCGGTCAAAATCTACGAG. Its protein is CSAREVAVKIYE. The full CDR3 protein is CSAREVAVKIYEQYF.

The covered CDR3 bases are TGTGCCAGCAGCTCCTACCAGGGGGCTAACTATGGT. It encodes CASSSYQGANYG. The CDR3, in full, reads CASSSYQGANYGQYF. The rearrangement uses TRBV7-9 and TRBJ2-4; 8 nucleotides match TRBD1. The read ends 3 residues early relative to the CDR3; the germline J gene fills the gap. CDR1 SEHNR and CDR2 FQNEAQ come from the germline V gene (reference sequence). The CDR3 runs to 15 residues. The whole variable domain, remainder taken from reference TRBV7-9 and TRBJ2-4, is DTGVSQNPRHKITKRGQNVTFRCDPISEHNRLYWYRQTLGQGPEFLTYFQNEAQLEKSRLLSDRFSAERPKGSFSTLEIQRTEQGDSAMYLCASSSYQGANYGQYFGAGTRLSVL.

CDR3 bases read: TGCGCCAGCAGTGGGACAGGGGGTGAG. The encoded protein is CASSGTGGE. The full CDR3 reads CASSGTGGEQFF. This chain connects TRBV10-1 to TRBJ2-1; 10 bases agree with TRBD1. From the germline J gene comes the end of the CDR3, since the read stops 3 residues before it. After removal of 4 bases from V and 9 bases from J, the junction contained 0 bases not matched to a gene. Germline CDR1 WNHNN, CDR2 SYGVQD (reference sequence). The CDR3 is made up of 12 amino acids.

With respect to this clone: The read finishes 3 residues shy of the CDR3 end, and the germline J gene is used to complete it. The chain recombines TRBV2 with TRBJ1-2; D is unclear. From germline, CDR1 is SNHLY and CDR2 FYNNEI. V dropped 2 bases and J dropped 2 bases, with 6 bases sitting between them. The CDR3 contains 13 residues. CDR3 bases read: TGTGCCAGCAGTGAACAGGCAAACTATGGC. This codes for CASSEQANYG. The CDR3 in its entirety is CASSEQANYGYTF. The entire variable domain, with the rest obtained from reference TRBV2 and TRBJ1-2, is as follows: EPEVTQTPSHQVTQMGQEVILRCVPISNHLYFYWYRQILGQKVEFLVSFYNNEISEKSEIFDDQFSVERPDGSNFTLKIRSTKLEDSAMYFCASSEQANYGYTFGSGTRLTVV.

On this clone itself: The read halts 3 residues ahead of the CDR3 end, with the missing end drawn from the germline J gene. The chain employs TRBV7-9 and TRBJ1-2; 8 bases are a match to TRBD1. After removal of 0 bases from V and 6 bases from J, the junction contained 0 bases not matched to a gene. Looked up from germline, CDR1 is SEHNR and CDR2 is FQNEAQ (reference sequence). This CDR3 is 13 amino acids long. The CDR3 bases that were read are TGTGCCAGCAGCTTAGCGACAGGGGATGGC. Its protein product is CASSLATGDG. The entire CDR3 sequence reads CASSLATGDGYTF.

With regard to this clone: The CDR3 is cut off 3 residues early in the read; its end comes from the germline J gene. The chain couples TRBV19 to TRBJ2-1, with 12 positions matching TRBD2. The CDR3 runs to 14 residues. The V gene end was trimmed by 10 bases and the J gene end by 6 bases; junction bases not matched to a gene: 7. Germline V CDR1 and CDR2: LNHDA, SQIVND (reference sequence). The covered CDR3 bases are TGTGCCACCCTATCTAGCGGGAGGGCCAATGAG. It is translated as CATLSSGRANE. The complete CDR3 protein is CATLSSGRANEQFF.

As to this clone: The read comes to an end 3 residues before the CDR3 does, leaving the germline J gene to fill in the end. The chain has TRBV7-8 and TRBJ1-2; possible D gene TRBD1, 5 bases. The germline V and J ends were trimmed by 5 bases and 5 bases, with 27 bases remaining between them. CDR1 is SGHVS and CDR2 is FQNEAQ in the germline V gene. The CDR3 is made up of 18 amino acids. The covered CDR3 bases are TGTGCCAGCAGCCATAAAAGACTGGGCTCCGCGAGGGGATATGGC. Translating it yields CASSHKRLGSARGYG. The whole CDR3 region reads CASSHKRLGSARGYGYTF.

Concerning this clone: The read halts 3 residues ahead of the CDR3 end, with the missing end drawn from the germline J gene. The chain uses TRBV13 and TRBJ2-3; 11 nucleotides agree with TRBD2. With 5 bases clipped from V and 7 bases from J, the junction kept 23 bases outside the gene matches. Germline CDR1 is PRHDT and CDR2 is FYEKMQ (reference sequence). The CDR3 sequence is 20 residues long. CDR3 sequence reads: CASSRKETSGKVTGFNTQYF. CDR3 bases read: TGTGCCAGCAGCCGAAAGGAGACTAGCGGGAAAGTCACGGGGTTCAATACG.

Comments on this clone: The sequenced fragment ends 3 residues before the CDR3 boundary, so the rest is inferred from the germline J gene. The gene calls are TRBV6-1 and TRBJ2-2, with 7 bases identical to TRBD1. Trimming cost V 3 bases and J 1 base; bases outside gene matches: 5. The CDR3 is made up of 16 amino acids. Germline lookup yields CDR1 MNHNS and CDR2 SASEGT. Incomplete CDR3 DNA: TGTGCCAGCAGTGATCTCGGGACAGTGAACACCGGGGAG. As protein: CASSDLGTVNTGE. The full CDR3 protein reads CASSDLGTVNTGELFF.

On this clone itself: The read ends 3 residues shy of where the CDR3 ends; the end is completed using the germline J gene. The chain couples TRBV19 to TRBJ2-1; D ambiguous. The CDR3 covers 12 residues. Germline V gene sequence: CDR1 LNHDA, CDR2 SQIVND (reference sequence). Trimming pared 6 bases from V and 4 bases from J, leaving 7 bases between. Incomplete CDR3 DNA: TGTGCCAGTAGCCCCTCTTACAATGAG. Translating it yields CASSPSYNE. The whole CDR3 is CASSPSYNEQFF.

Points on this clone: The CDR3 end is not reached by the read, which stops 3 residues before it; the germline J gene fills it in. The chain joins TRBV6-1 to TRBJ1-2; no clear D. Germline CDR1 reads MNHNS; CDR2 reads SASEGT. The CDR3 runs 11 residues. The CDR3 DNA, read in part, is TGTGCCAGCAGTGAAACAGATACC. It is translated as CASSETDT. The entire CDR3 protein is CASSETDTYTF.

On this clone: Sequencing ends 3 residues short of the CDR3 end; the germline J gene provides the rest. This rearrangement joins TRBV18 to TRBJ1-2, with 10 bases aligning to TRBD1. With V trimmed by 3 bases and J by 1 base, 5 bases remained unmatched. CDR1 and CDR2 (germline): KGHSH, LQKENI. The CDR3 covers 16 residues. Incomplete CDR3 DNA: TGTGCCAGCTCACCGGGACAGGGGCAGGTTAACTATGGC. This codes for CASSPGQGQVNYG. The CDR3 in its entirety is CASSPGQGQVNYGYTF.